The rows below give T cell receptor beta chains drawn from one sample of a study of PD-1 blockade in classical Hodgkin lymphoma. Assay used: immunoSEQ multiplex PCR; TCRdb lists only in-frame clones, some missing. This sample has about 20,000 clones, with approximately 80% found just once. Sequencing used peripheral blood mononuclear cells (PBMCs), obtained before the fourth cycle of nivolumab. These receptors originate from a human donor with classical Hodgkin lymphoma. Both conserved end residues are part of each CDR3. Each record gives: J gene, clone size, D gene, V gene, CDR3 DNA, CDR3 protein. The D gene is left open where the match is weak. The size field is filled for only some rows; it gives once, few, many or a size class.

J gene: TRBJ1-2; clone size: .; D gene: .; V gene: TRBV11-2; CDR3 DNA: TGTGCCAGCAGCTTAGATCAAAGGGGTAGCTACACCTTC; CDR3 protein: CASSLDQRGSYTF
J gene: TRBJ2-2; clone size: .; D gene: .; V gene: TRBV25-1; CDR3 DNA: TGTGCCAGCAGTGAATTTGGAGGGACCCTCACCGGGGAGCTGTTTTTT; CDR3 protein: CASSEFGGTLTGELFF
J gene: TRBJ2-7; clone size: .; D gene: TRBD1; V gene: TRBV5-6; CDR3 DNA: TGTGCCAGCAGTCCGACAGGGACCTACGAGCAGTACTTC; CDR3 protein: CASSPTGTYEQYF
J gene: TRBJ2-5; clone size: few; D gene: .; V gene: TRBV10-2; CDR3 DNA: TGCGCCAGCAGCCAAACAGGGTTAGAGACCCAGTACTTC; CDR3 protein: CASSQTGLETQYF
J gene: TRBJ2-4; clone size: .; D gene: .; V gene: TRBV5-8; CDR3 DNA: TGTGCCAGCAGCTTGGTTCGGTTAGGGGGGAAAAACATTCAGTACTTC; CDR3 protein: CASSLVRLGGKNIQYF
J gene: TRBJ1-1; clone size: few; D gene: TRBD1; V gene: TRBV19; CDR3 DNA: TGTGCCAGTAGTATCCCACGGACAGGGGCGAACACTGAAGCTTTCTTT; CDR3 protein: CASSIPRTGANTEAFF
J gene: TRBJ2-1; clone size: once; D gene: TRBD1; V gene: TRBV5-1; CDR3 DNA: TGCGCCAGCAGGTCGACAGGGCTCTCCTACAATGAGCAGTTCTTC; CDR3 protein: CASRSTGLSYNEQFF
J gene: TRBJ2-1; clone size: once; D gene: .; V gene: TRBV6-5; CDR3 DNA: TGTGCCAGCAGTTACGAGAGAGGCACTGAGCAGTTCTTC; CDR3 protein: CASSYERGTEQFF
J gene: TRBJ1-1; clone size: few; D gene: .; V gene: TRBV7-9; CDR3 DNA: TGTGCCAGCAGCTTAGGCACGAACACTGAAGCTTTCTTT; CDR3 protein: CASSLGTNTEAFF
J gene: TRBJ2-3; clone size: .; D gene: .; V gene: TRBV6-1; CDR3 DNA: TGTGCCGTTACACGGGGCAGGGATCCCACAGATACGCAGTATTTT; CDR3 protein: CAVTRGRDPTDTQYF
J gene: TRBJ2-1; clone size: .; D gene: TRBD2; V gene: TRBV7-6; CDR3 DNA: TGTGCCAGCAGCTTCTGGGCGGATAGCGGGGGGGCCAGGAATGAGCAGTTCTTC; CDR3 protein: CASSFWADSGGARNEQFF
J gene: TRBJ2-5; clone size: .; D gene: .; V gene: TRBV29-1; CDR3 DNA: TGCAGCGTTGAAGGACCGCGGTTACAAGAGACCCAGTACTTC; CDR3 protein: CSVEGPRLQETQYF
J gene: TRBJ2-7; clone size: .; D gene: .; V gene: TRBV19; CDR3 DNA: TGTGCCAGTAGTATCTACGGGGAGGCCTACGAGCAGTACTTC; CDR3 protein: CASSIYGEAYEQYF
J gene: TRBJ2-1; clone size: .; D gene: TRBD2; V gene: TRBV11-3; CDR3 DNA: TGTGCCAGCAGCCCGGGGGGGACCTACAATGAGCAGTTCTTC; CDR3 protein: CASSPGGTYNEQFF
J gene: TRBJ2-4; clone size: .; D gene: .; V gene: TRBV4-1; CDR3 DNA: TGCGCCAGCAGCCAATACCGGGACGGGTTTGGTCAGTACTTC; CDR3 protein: CASSQYRDGFGQYF
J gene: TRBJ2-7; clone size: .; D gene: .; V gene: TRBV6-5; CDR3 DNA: TGTGCCAGCAGCCGTCTAGAGTCCTACGAGCAGTACTTC; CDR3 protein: CASSRLESYEQYF
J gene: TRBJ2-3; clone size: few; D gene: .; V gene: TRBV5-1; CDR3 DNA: TGCGCCAGCAGCTTGGCGCAAGATACGCAGTATTTT; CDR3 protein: CASSLAQDTQYF
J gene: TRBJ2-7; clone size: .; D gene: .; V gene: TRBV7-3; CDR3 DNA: TGTGCCAGCAGCCCAGCAGCAGGAGGCACCAGCGAGCAGTACTTC; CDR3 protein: CASSPAAGGTSEQYF
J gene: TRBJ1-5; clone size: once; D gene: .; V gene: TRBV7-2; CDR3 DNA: TGTGCCAGCAGCCCTAGGGGGGATCAGCCCCAGCATTTT; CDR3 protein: CASSPRGDQPQHF
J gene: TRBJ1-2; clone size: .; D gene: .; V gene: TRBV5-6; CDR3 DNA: TGTGCCAGCAGCCGCGGATTGAGCTATGGCTACACCTTC; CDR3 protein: CASSRGLSYGYTF
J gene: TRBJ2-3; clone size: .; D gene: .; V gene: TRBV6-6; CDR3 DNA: TGTGCCAGCAGTTACGGGGGGTTGGCAGATACGCAGTATTTT; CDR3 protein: CASSYGGLADTQYF
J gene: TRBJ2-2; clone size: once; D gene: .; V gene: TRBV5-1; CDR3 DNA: TGCGCCAGCAGCTTGGTATGGGGGGCCGGGGAGCTGTTTTTT; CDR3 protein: CASSLVWGAGELFF